A single T cell receptor beta chain is shown here with its context. This record comes from a study of blood T cell repertoires in COVID-19. Overall study: The United States, Italy and Spain provided the acute and convalescent COVID-19 samples.

Methods used by the authors: Estimation of nucleated cell counts was performed using reference gene primer amplification. Sequencing was performed with immunoSEQ multiplex PCR; in TCRdb, only in-frame clones are kept and a portion is missing. The DNA was the basis for D and trimming; V, J and clone size are from that table. Among some 250,000 clones listed, 60% to 75% were seen once. CDR1 and CDR2 (germline): KGHSH, LQKENI. The CDR3 loop spans 14 amino acids. The V gene end was trimmed by 4 bases and the J gene end by 3 bases; junction bases not matched to a gene: 6. The sequence derives from a woman older than 75 with acute or convalescent COVID-19. This chain connects TRBV18 to TRBJ2-7, with 7 bases aligning to TRBD2. The sample was peripheral blood. CDR3 bases: TGTGCCAGCTCACGGGCTAGCGGTGACTACGAGCAGTACTTC. It yields the protein CASSRASGDYEQYF. Variable domain in full (rest from reference TRBV18 and TRBJ2-7): NAGVMQNPRHLVRRRGQEARLRCSPMKGHSHVYWYRQLPEEGLKFMVYLQKENIIDESGMPKERFSAEFPKEGPSILRIQQVVRGDSAAYFCASSRASGDYEQYFGPGTRLTVT.